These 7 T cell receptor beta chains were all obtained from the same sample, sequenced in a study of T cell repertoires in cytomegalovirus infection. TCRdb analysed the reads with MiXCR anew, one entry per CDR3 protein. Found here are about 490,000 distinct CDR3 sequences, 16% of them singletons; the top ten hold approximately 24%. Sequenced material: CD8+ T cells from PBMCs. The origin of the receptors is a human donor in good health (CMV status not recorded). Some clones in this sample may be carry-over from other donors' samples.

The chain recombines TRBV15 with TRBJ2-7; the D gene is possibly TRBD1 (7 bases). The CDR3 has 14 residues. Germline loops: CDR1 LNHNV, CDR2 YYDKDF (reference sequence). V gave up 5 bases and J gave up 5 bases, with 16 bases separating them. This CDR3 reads CATSLDREANEQYF. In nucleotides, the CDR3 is TGTGCCACCAGCCTCGACAGGGAGGCCAACGAGCAGTACTTC.

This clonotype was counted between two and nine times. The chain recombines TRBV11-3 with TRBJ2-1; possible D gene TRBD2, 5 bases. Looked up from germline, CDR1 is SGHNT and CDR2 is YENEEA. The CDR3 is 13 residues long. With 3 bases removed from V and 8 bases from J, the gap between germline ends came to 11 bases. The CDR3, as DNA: TGTGCCAGCAGCTTTTTCCCCGGGGATGAGCAGTTCTTC. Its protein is CASSFFPGDEQFF. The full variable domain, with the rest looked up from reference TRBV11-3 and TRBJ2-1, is EAGVVQSPRYKIIEKKQPVAFWCNPISGHNTLYWYLQNLGQGPELLIRYENEEAVDDSQLPKDRFSAERLKGVDSTLKIQPAELGDSAVYLCASSFFPGDEQFFGPGTRLTVL.

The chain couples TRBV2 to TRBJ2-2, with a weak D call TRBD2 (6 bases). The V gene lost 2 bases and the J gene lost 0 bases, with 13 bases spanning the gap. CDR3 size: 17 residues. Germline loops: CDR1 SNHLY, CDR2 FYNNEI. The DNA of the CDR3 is TGTGCCAGCAGTGAAAGGAGGGCCCCGACGAACACCGGGGAGCTGTTTTTT. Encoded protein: CASSERRAPTNTGELFF.

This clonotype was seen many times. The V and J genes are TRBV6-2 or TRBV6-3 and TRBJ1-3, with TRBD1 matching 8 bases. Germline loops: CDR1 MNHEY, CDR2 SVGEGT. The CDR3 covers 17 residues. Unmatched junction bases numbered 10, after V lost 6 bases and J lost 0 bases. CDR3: CASREDRGSASGNTIYF. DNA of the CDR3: TGTGCCAGCAGGGAAGACAGGGGATCTGCCTCTGGAAACACCATATATTTT.

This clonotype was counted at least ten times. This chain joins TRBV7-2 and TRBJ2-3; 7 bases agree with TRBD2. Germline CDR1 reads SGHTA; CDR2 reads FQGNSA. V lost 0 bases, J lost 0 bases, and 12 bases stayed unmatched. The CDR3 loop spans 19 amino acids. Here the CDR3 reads CASSLALPTSPRSTDTQYF. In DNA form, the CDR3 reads TGTGCCAGCAGCTTAGCGCTCCCGACTAGCCCCAGGAGCACAGATACGCAGTATTTT.

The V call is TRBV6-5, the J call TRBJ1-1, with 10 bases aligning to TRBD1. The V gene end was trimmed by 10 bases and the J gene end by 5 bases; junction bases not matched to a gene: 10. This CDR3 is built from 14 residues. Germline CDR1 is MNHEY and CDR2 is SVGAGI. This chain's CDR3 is CATNPDRGRTEAFF. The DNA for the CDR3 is TGTGCCACCAACCCGGACAGGGGGAGGACTGAAGCTTTCTTT.

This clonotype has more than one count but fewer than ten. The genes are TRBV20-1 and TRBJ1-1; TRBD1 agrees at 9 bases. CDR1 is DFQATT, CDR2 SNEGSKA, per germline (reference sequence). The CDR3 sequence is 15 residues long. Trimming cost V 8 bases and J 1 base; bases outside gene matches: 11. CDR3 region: CSSLLQGARNTEAFF. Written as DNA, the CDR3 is TGCAGTTCTTTGCTACAGGGGGCGAGGAACACTGAAGCTTTCTTT.